This passage covers 30 T cell receptor beta chains from one sample sequenced in a study of cytomegalovirus exposure and HLA in healthy donors. Both 60 Vbeta primers and 13 Jbeta primers went into the PCR. Profiling relied on immunoSEQ multiplex PCR, and the TCRdb table lists in-frame clones only, not all of them. Among 75,000 to 90,000 clones, 65% to 80% were seen once, and the ten largest hold around 4.2%. Input material: PBMCs. The receptors shown here come from a man in his 60s in good health and CMV-seronegative.

This chain links TRBV4-2 with TRBJ1-1; 9 bases map to TRBD1. CDR1 is LGHNA, CDR2 YNFKEQ, per germline. V gave up 3 bases and J gave up 1 base; unmatched junction bases: 15. There are 19 residues in the CDR3. The CDR3 region is CASSHLTPGQGTSNTEAFF. The CDR3 nucleotides are TGTGCCAGCAGCCATCTAACCCCAGGACAGGGGACCTCGAACACTGAAGCTTTCTTT.

This clone came up a few times. The chain recombines TRBV5-1 with TRBJ2-3; D not resolved. Looked up from germline, CDR1 is SGHRS and CDR2 is YFSETQ. Trimming pared 1 base from V and 4 bases from J, leaving 10 bases between. This CDR3 has 14 amino acids. The CDR3 protein is CASSLSARADTQYF. CDR3 DNA: TGCGCCAGCAGCTTGAGCGCTAGAGCAGATACGCAGTATTTT.

V and J are TRBV5-5 and TRBJ2-3; 9 bases are a match to TRBD1. CDR1 is SGHKS, CDR2 YYEKEE, per germline (reference sequence). With V trimmed by 3 bases and J by 2 bases, 4 bases remained unmatched. The CDR3 consists of 15 residues. The CDR3: CASSSGTGLTDTQYF. The CDR3 DNA reads TGTGCCAGCAGCTCAGGGACAGGGCTCACAGATACGCAGTATTTT.

In its sample, this clone was seen a few times. The chain couples TRBV4-1 to TRBJ2-7, with TRBD2 as a possible D gene (6 bases). The germline CDR1 and CDR2 sequences are MGHRA and YSYEKL. The CDR3 spans 15 residues. The V end lost 4 bases, the J end lost 0 bases, and 13 bases lay between the germline ends. The CDR3 DNA sequence: TGCGCCAGCAGCCGGGGCGGGGCCAACTCCTACGAGCAGTACTTC. This translates into CASSRGGANSYEQYF.

The CDR3 loop reads CASSQARSTDTQYF. The CDR3 DNA sequence: TGCGCCAGCAGCCAAGCGCGTAGCACAGATACGCAGTATTTT. The chain has TRBV4-1 and TRBJ2-3; the D is unclear. The CDR3 is made up of 14 amino acids. The germline gives CDR1 MGHRA, CDR2 YSYEKL. The ends were cut back, 1 base at V and 0 bases at J, with 5 bases in the middle.

The CDR3 reads CASSVGDRAPAEAFF. CDR3 nucleotide sequence: TGCGCCAGCAGTGTGGGGGACAGGGCTCCGGCTGAAGCTTTCTTT. The gene calls are TRBV10-1 and TRBJ1-1; 9 bases line up with TRBD1. Germline CDR1 is WNHNN and CDR2 is SYGVQD (reference sequence). This CDR3 has 15 residues. J lost 6 bases, V lost 4 bases, and 9 bases had no gene match.

The chain joins TRBV30 to TRBJ2-5, with TRBD2 matching over 7 bases. The CDR3 totals 15 residues. Germline values: CDR1 GTSNPN, CDR2 SVGIG (reference sequence). Germline trimming cut 5 bases from V and 4 bases from J; bases unmatched to any gene: 13. The CDR3 DNA follows: TGTGCCTGGGCTTCCTCTTGGTCGGGGGGAGAGACCCAGTACTTC. Protein: CAWASSWSGGETQYF.

V gene TRBV6-6 combines with J gene TRBJ1-1; 8 nucleotides match TRBD1. Germline trimming cut 4 bases from V and 5 bases from J; bases unmatched to any gene: 9. Germline values: CDR1 MNHNY, CDR2 SVGAGI (reference sequence). This CDR3 has 15 residues. CDR3 in DNA: TGTGCCAGCAGTTTACTGGACAGGGCGCGAACTGAAGCTTTCTTT. Its protein is CASSLLDRARTEAFF.

The chain employs TRBV2 and TRBJ1-6, with 7 bases fitting TRBD1. Trimming at V came to 6 bases and at J to 12 bases, leaving 8 bases not matched to a gene. Germline CDR1 and CDR2: SNHLY and FYNNEI. The CDR3 runs to 13 residues. CDR3 DNA sequence: TGTGCCAGCAGGGTCGACAGGGTGGGACCCCTCCACTTT. It encodes CASRVDRVGPLHF.

Turning to this clone: The junction shows a germline mismatch at one end, possibly a read error. This chain connects TRBV7-9 to TRBJ2-3, with 7 bases that match TRBD2. The V gene's germline CDR1 is SEHNR and CDR2 FQNEAQ (reference sequence). CDR3 length: 17 amino acids. The CDR3 DNA reads as TGTTCCAGCAGCCCCAGCCCGGGACTAAGTCGGGCAGATACGCAGTATTTT. It translates to CSSSPSPGLSRADTQYF.

Here the CDR3 DNA reads TGTGCCAGCAGCGTACTACCTCCGGGACAGGGGGCGACTGGGGCCAACGTCCTGACTTTC. Protein sequence: CASSVLPPGQGATGANVLTF. V and J are TRBV9 and TRBJ2-6; 12 bases are a match to TRBD1. Germline loops: CDR1 SGDLS, CDR2 YYNGEE. V gave up 1 base and J gave up 2 bases; unmatched junction bases: 10. CDR3 length equals 20 residues.

The rearrangement uses TRBV7-3 and TRBJ2-5; no reliable D call. The CDR3 is 13 amino acids. Trimming pared 3 bases from V and 5 bases from J, leaving 10 bases between. The germline gives CDR1 SGHTA, CDR2 FQGTGA. DNA for the CDR3: TGTGCCAGCAGCTTGGGCGCACAGGAGACCCAGTACTTC. It specifies CASSLGAQETQYF.

This chain links TRBV2 with TRBJ2-1; the match to TRBD1 covers 7 bases. The J segment lost 8 bases and the V segment lost 5 bases, leaving 0 bases of the junction unmatched. This CDR3 has 11 amino acids. The germline CDR1 and CDR2 sequences are SNHLY and FYNNEI. CDR3 sequence reads: CASSTGDEQFF. The DNA for the CDR3 is TGTGCCAGCAGTACAGGGGATGAGCAGTTCTTC.

This chain joins TRBV5-1 and TRBJ1-1, with TRBD1 identical over 7 bases. V lost 0 bases, J lost 5 bases, and 1 base stayed unmatched. Germline CDR1 is SGHRS and CDR2 is YFSETQ. The CDR3 loop spans 13 amino acids. The CDR3 DNA follows: TGCGCCAGCAGCTTGGCGGGACAGACTGAAGCTTTCTTT. Its protein product is CASSLAGQTEAFF.

The V and J genes are TRBV27 and TRBJ2-7; 11 bases fit TRBD1. V was clipped by 2 bases and J by 6 bases; unmatched bases: 3. Germline loops: CDR1 MNHEY, CDR2 SMNVEV (reference sequence). The CDR3 has 14 residues. As DNA, the CDR3 is TGTGCCAGCAGTTTAGGACAGGGGGCGATCGAGCAGTACTTC. This encodes CASSLGQGAIEQYF.

The V gene is TRBV13, the J gene TRBJ2-7; possible D gene TRBD1, 6 bases. This CDR3 region has 15 residues. CDR1 and CDR2 from the germline V gene are PRHDT and FYEKMQ (reference sequence). V lost 3 bases, J lost 2 bases, and 14 bases lay in between. The CDR3 loop reads CASSLVGQMAYEQYF. CDR3 sequence (DNA): TGTGCCAGCAGCTTGGTAGGACAGATGGCCTACGAGCAGTACTTC.

This clone was seen once. This chain links TRBV10-3 with TRBJ1-3, with 9 positions matching TRBD1. From germline, CDR1 is ENHRY and CDR2 SYGVKD. J lost 3 bases, V lost 6 bases, and 6 bases had no gene match. This CDR3 spans 15 amino acids. The CDR3 region has the DNA TGTGCCATCAGAGAACAGGGGGCGGATGGAAACACCATATATTTT. Its translation is CAIREQGADGNTIYF.

In this sample, this clone turned up once. For the CDR3, the DNA is TGTGCCAGCAGCAAAGACAGGGCAGGGATAATGGACACCTTC. Encoded protein: CASSKDRAGIMDTF. The J gene is TRBJ1-2, the V gene TRBV21-1; the listed D gene, TRBD1, was not tested against the DNA. TRBV21-1 is a pseudogene. The CDR3 runs to 14 residues.

The rearrangement links TRBV5-1 to TRBJ2-5; D is possibly TRBD2 (5 bases). The CDR3 has 13 residues. Trimming removed 0 bases at V and 5 bases at J, with 8 bases between. Germline V gene data show CDR1 as SGHRS and CDR2 as YFSETQ. This chain's CDR3 is CASSLELVETQYF. DNA for the CDR3: TGCGCCAGCAGCTTGGAACTAGTCGAGACCCAGTACTTC.

The rearrangement uses TRBV4-1 and TRBJ1-6, with no clear D. The germline V gene has CDR1 MGHRA and CDR2 YSYEKL. This CDR3 comprises 13 residues. The V end lost 4 bases, the J end lost 10 bases, and 11 bases lay between the germline ends. CDR3 in DNA: TGCGCCAGCAGCCCCCTTACGCTATCACCCCTCCACTTT. Translating gives CASSPLTLSPLHF.

CDR3 region: CASSIGQGANTEAFF. The DNA for the CDR3 is TGTGCCAGTAGTATAGGTCAGGGGGCGAACACTGAAGCTTTCTTT. The V call is TRBV19, the J call TRBJ1-1; 8 positions agree with TRBD1. Germline assignment: CDR1 LNHDA and CDR2 SQIVND (reference sequence). The ends lost 1 base at V and 1 base at J; junction bases unmatched: 2. There are 15 residues in the CDR3.

The rearrangement joins TRBV30 to TRBJ2-6; TRBD1 aligns across 11 bases. CDR3 size: 18 residues. Germline V CDR1 and CDR2: GTSNPN, SVGIG (reference sequence). V shed 2 bases, J shed 2 bases, and the junction held 8 bases outside the gene matches. The CDR3 bases are TGTGCCTGGAGTTGGGGACAGGGGGATTTTGCTGGGGCCAACGTCCTGACTTTC. Protein: CAWSWGQGDFAGANVLTF. The full variable domain, completed using reference TRBV30 and TRBJ2-6, is SQTIHQWPATLVQPVGSPLSLECTVEGTSNPNLYWYRQAAGRGLQLLFYSVGIGQISSEVPQNLSASRPQDRQFILSSKKLLLSDSGFYLCAWSWGQGDFAGANVLTFGAGSRLTVL.

The table lists this clone with a few counts. This chain joins TRBV4-2 and TRBJ1-1; D is perhaps TRBD1 (5 bases). With 1 base removed from V and 3 bases from J, the gap between germline ends came to 12 bases. Germline CDR1 reads LGHNA; CDR2 reads YNFKEQ. The CDR3 is 15 amino acids. This chain's CDR3 is CASSQVRVQDTEAFF. Here the CDR3 DNA reads TGTGCCAGCAGCCAAGTTAGGGTACAGGACACTGAAGCTTTCTTT.

The count of this clone is one. CDR3 in amino acids: CASSNPGTAREQYF. The CDR3 DNA is TGTGCCAGTAGTAATCCCGGGACTGCCCGCGAGCAGTACTTC. The genes are TRBV19 and TRBJ2-7, with a weak D call TRBD2 (6 bases). Germline V CDR1 and CDR2: LNHDA, SQIVND (reference sequence). V was pared by 4 bases and J by 6 bases, with 16 bases between. CDR3 length: 14 residues.

This clone has a handful of counts. V usage is TRBV2 and J usage is TRBJ2-3, with 10 positions matching TRBD1. Germline CDR1 is SNHLY and CDR2 is FYNNEI. This CDR3 region has 15 residues. V shed 4 bases, J shed 2 bases, and the junction held 3 bases outside the gene matches. CDR3 nucleotides: TGTGCCAGCAGTGGGACAGGGGGAAACACAGATACGCAGTATTTT. Its translation is CASSGTGGNTDTQYF.

The rearrangement uses TRBV11-3 and TRBJ1-3; TRBD1 agrees at 7 bases. The CDR3 length is 19 residues. The germline CDR1 and CDR2 sequences are SGHNT and YENEEA. Trimming removed 4 bases from V and 0 bases from J; junction bases left unmatched: 15. CDR3 region: CASSWGTVPPYHSGNTIYF. CDR3 nucleotides: TGTGCCAGCAGCTGGGGGACAGTGCCACCTTATCACTCTGGAAACACCATATATTTT. The variable domain in full, completed from reference TRBV11-3 and TRBJ1-3, reads EAGVVQSPRYKIIEKKQPVAFWCNPISGHNTLYWYLQNLGQGPELLIRYENEEAVDDSQLPKDRFSAERLKGVDSTLKIQPAELGDSAVYLCASSWGTVPPYHSGNTIYFGEGSWLTVV.

The chain employs TRBV30 and TRBJ2-7; 9 bases align to TRBD2. CDR1 GTSNPN and CDR2 SVGIG come from the germline V gene (reference sequence). The CDR3 has 18 amino acids. J lost 3 bases, V lost 3 bases, and 18 bases had no gene match. The CDR3 region is CAWRGLGAGGQTLYEQYF. The CDR3 DNA follows: TGTGCCTGGAGGGGCCTGGGAGCGGGGGGCCAGACTCTCTACGAGCAGTACTTC.

The V and J genes are TRBV5-1 and TRBJ2-7, with TRBD2 matching over 8 bases. Trimming cost V 4 bases and J 7 bases; bases outside gene matches: 4. In germline, CDR1 is SGHRS, CDR2 YFSETQ. The CDR3 spans 12 residues. In DNA form, the CDR3 reads TGCGCCAGCAGCCGGGAGGGGGAAGAGCAGTACTTC. Its protein product is CASSREGEEQYF. Drawing the rest from reference TRBV5-1 and TRBJ2-7, the complete variable domain is KAGVTQTPRYLIKTRGQQVTLSCSPISGHRSVSWYQQTPGQGLQFLFEYFSETQRNKGNFPGRFSGRQFSNSRSEMNVSTLELGDSALYLCASSREGEEQYFGPGTRLTVT.

This chain connects TRBV9 to TRBJ2-5, with TRBD1 identical over 11 bases. The tail of the sequence fits TRBJ2-7 better, so the J call may be wrong. This CDR3 comprises 17 residues. Germline-derived CDR1 and CDR2 are SGDLS and YYNGEE. The CDR3 spells CASSAPREGTGGIEQYF. CDR3 nucleotides: TGTGCCAGCAGCGCCCCACGCGAGGGGACAGGGGGAATCGAGCAGTACTTC.

The chain employs TRBV7-3 and TRBJ2-1; TRBD1 agrees at 12 bases. Germline V gene lookup returns CDR1 SGHTA and CDR2 FQGTGA. The length of the CDR3 is 15 residues. V shed 5 bases, J shed 7 bases, and the junction held 6 bases outside the gene matches. CDR3 amino acids: CASSQGQGAGNEQFF. The CDR3 DNA reads TGTGCCAGCAGCCAGGGACAGGGGGCGGGTAATGAGCAGTTCTTC.